Listed here are 17 T cell receptor beta chains from one sample, sequenced in a study of T cells in localized non-small cell lung cancer (dated by TCRdb to 2018 to 2021). Library preparation was by the immunoSEQ multiplex PCR assay. As stored in TCRdb, this immuneACCESS dataset retains in-frame rearrangements with V and J assigned. A fraction of the clones does not appear; measured against another copy, unresolved V genes explain less than half of the discrepancy, and the remainder lacks a known reason. The sample table records 90,000 to 95,000 clones; about nine tenths of these occur just once. Roughly 4% of the sample belongs to the ten largest clones. The sequencing used PBMCs, collected before any cancer treatment. These receptors were taken from a woman between 35 and 70 years old with stage II squamous cell lung carcinoma.

This clone was found a few times. J is TRBJ1-2 and V is TRBV4-1; D ambiguous. The V end lost 3 bases, the J end lost 0 bases, and 8 bases lay between the germline ends. The CDR3 runs to 14 residues. Germline loops: CDR1 MGHRA, CDR2 YSYEKL. CDR3 amino acids: CASSHPTPNYGYTF. Written as DNA, the CDR3 is TGCGCCAGCAGCCACCCGACACCTAACTATGGCTACACCTTC.

The chain couples TRBV27 to TRBJ2-3; 8 nucleotides agree with TRBD2. This CDR3 spans 14 amino acids. Germline CDR1 and CDR2: MNHEY and SMNVEV (reference sequence). V lost 6 bases, J lost 1 base, and 3 bases stayed unmatched. The CDR3 loop reads CASSLAGRTDTQYF. The CDR3, as DNA: TGTGCCAGCAGCCTAGCGGGCCGCACAGATACGCAGTATTTT.

This clone appeared a single time. The chain couples TRBV7-9 to TRBJ2-7; 13 positions agree with TRBD2. The trim removed 7 bases at V and 2 bases at J, leaving 8 bases unmatched. Germline loops: CDR1 SEHNR, CDR2 FQNEAQ (reference sequence). This CDR3 comprises 16 residues. The CDR3 region is CASIRLAGGTAYEQYF. CDR3 in DNA: TGTGCCAGCATCCGACTAGCGGGAGGCACCGCCTACGAGCAGTACTTC. Supplemented by reference TRBV7-9 and TRBJ2-7, the full variable domain reads DTGVSQNPRHKITKRGQNVTFRCDPISEHNRLYWYRQTLGQGPEFLTYFQNEAQLEKSRLLSDRFSAERPKGSFSTLEIQRTEQGDSAMYLCASIRLAGGTAYEQYFGPGTRLTVT.

V and J are TRBV27 and TRBJ1-3; TRBD1 might be the D (6 bases). This CDR3 is 15 amino acids long. V shed 0 bases and J shed 3 bases, with 9 bases lying between them. The V gene's germline CDR1 is MNHEY and CDR2 SMNVEV (reference sequence). The DNA for the CDR3 is TGTGCCAGCAGTTTATCGGCAGGGGTTGGAAACACCATATATTTT. Protein sequence: CASSLSAGVGNTIYF.

Turning to this clone: Within the sample, other DNA sequences also encode this same CDR3. DNA of the CDR3: TGTGCCAGCAGTTTATTGGGCAATCAGCCCCAGCATTTT. This codes for CASSLLGNQPQHF. This chain uses TRBV27 with TRBJ1-5; D ambiguous. Per germline, CDR1 MNHEY and CDR2 SMNVEV (reference sequence). V was clipped by 1 base and J by 2 bases, with 3 bases between them. CDR3 length equals 13 residues.

V gene TRBV6-1 combines with J gene TRBJ1-2; a possible D gene is TRBD1 (6 bases). CDR3 length: 14 amino acids. V shed 5 bases and J shed 4 bases, with 14 bases lying between them. Germline lookup yields CDR1 MNHNS and CDR2 SASEGT. The DNA of the CDR3 is TGTGCCAGCAGTCGACAGGCCGAGCTCTATGGCTACACCTTC. It codes for CASSRQAELYGYTF.

The chain combines TRBV15 with TRBJ1-1; D not resolved. The CDR3 extends over 13 amino acids. The V gene's germline CDR1 is LNHNV and CDR2 YYDKDF (reference sequence). Deletions cut 0 bases from V and 6 bases from J, with 8 bases between. The CDR3: CATSRDYLAEAFF. The CDR3 DNA follows: TGTGCCACCAGCAGAGATTACTTGGCTGAAGCTTTCTTT.

This chain links TRBV21-1 with TRBJ1-2; the table's D call, TRBD1, has no DNA check behind it. TRBV21-1 is given as a pseudogene. CDR3 size: 19 residues. CDR3 protein: CASSKGGRQGSNSSDGYTF. The DNA of the CDR3 is TGTGCCAGCAGCAAGGGGGGAAGACAGGGTAGTAACTCGTCGGATGGCTACACCTTC.

The chain has TRBV4-1 and TRBJ1-4; possibly TRBD1 for D (5 bases). Germline V gene data show CDR1 as MGHRA and CDR2 as YSYEKL. This CDR3 spans 16 amino acids. V shed 2 bases and J shed 6 bases, with 16 bases lying between them. The CDR3 is CASSQNPGGLDEKLFF. The CDR3 DNA reads TGCGCCAGCAGCCAAAATCCCGGGGGGTTAGATGAAAAACTGTTTTTT.

V usage is TRBV5-4 and J usage is TRBJ1-1, with unresolved D. Germline V gives CDR1 SGHNT, CDR2 YYREEE (reference sequence). This CDR3 is 13 amino acids long. Trimming took 4 bases from V and 4 from J, leaving 11 bases between them. The DNA of the CDR3 is TGTGCCAGCAGCATAACCATGGGCACTGAAGCTTTCTTT. It codes for CASSITMGTEAFF.

The chain combines TRBV6-6 with TRBJ1-1; 8 bases are a match to TRBD1. Trimming at V came to 4 bases and at J to 4 bases, leaving 2 bases not matched to a gene. Germline V gene data show CDR1 as MNHNY and CDR2 as SVGAGI (reference sequence). CDR3 length: 13 amino acids. The DNA for the CDR3 is TGTGCCAGCAGTTGGACAGGGACCACTGAAGCTTTCTTT. Amino acids: CASSWTGTTEAFF.

The chain couples TRBV5-1 to TRBJ2-3, with 11 bases that match TRBD2. CDR3 length: 17 amino acids. With V trimmed by 4 bases and J by 2 bases, 9 bases remained unmatched. Germline CDR1 and CDR2: SGHRS and YFSETQ. This CDR3 reads CASSAKTSGIATDTQYF. Here the CDR3 DNA reads TGCGCCAGCAGCGCCAAGACTAGCGGGATTGCCACAGATACGCAGTATTTT.

The CDR3 bases are TGTGCCAGCAGTTTAAAGGTGAACACTGAAGCTTTCTTT. It encodes CASSLKVNTEAFF. J is TRBJ1-1 and V is TRBV28; no clear D. The CDR3 contains 13 residues. V was trimmed by 2 bases and J by 0 bases, leaving 4 bases between them. The V gene's germline CDR1 is MDHEN and CDR2 SYDVKM.

The CDR3 here is CASSSTAGPQTIQYF. CDR3 in DNA: TGCGCCAGCAGCTCGACGGCGGGGCCTCAGACTATTCAGTACTTC. The chain uses TRBV5-1 and TRBJ2-4; weak D call: TRBD2 (6 bases). CDR3 length: 15 amino acids. Germline lookup yields CDR1 SGHRS and CDR2 YFSETQ. V was pared by 3 bases and J by 10 bases, with 20 bases between.

V usage is TRBV13 and J usage is TRBJ1-5; unclear D gene. The CDR3 loop spans 12 amino acids. Trimming took off 6 bases at V and 0 bases at J, with 3 bases between the two ends. Germline V gene lookup returns CDR1 PRHDT and CDR2 FYEKMQ (reference sequence). The CDR3 DNA reads TGTGCCAGCAGTTATAGCAATCAGCCCCAGCATTTT. It encodes CASSYSNQPQHF.

The chain employs TRBV5-4 and TRBJ2-7, with D perhaps matching TRBD1 (5 bases). Germline V gives CDR1 SGHNT, CDR2 YYREEE (reference sequence). V lost 6 bases and J lost 0, with 22 bases in between. The CDR3 length is 17 residues. The CDR3 DNA follows: TGTGCCAGCACCGACAGAGAGACTCCCCGAACCTCCTACGAGCAGTACTTC. It translates to CASTDRETPRTSYEQYF.

V and J are TRBV19 and TRBJ1-5, with 7 bases that match TRBD1. The CDR3 sequence is 14 residues long. CDR1 and CDR2 (germline): LNHDA, SQIVND (reference sequence). The junction had 4 bases not matched to a gene; V was cut back by 3 bases and J by 5 bases. CDR3 DNA: TGTGCCAGTAGTATCACAGGGGTTCATCAGCCCCAGCATTTT. Translated, it gives CASSITGVHQPQHF.